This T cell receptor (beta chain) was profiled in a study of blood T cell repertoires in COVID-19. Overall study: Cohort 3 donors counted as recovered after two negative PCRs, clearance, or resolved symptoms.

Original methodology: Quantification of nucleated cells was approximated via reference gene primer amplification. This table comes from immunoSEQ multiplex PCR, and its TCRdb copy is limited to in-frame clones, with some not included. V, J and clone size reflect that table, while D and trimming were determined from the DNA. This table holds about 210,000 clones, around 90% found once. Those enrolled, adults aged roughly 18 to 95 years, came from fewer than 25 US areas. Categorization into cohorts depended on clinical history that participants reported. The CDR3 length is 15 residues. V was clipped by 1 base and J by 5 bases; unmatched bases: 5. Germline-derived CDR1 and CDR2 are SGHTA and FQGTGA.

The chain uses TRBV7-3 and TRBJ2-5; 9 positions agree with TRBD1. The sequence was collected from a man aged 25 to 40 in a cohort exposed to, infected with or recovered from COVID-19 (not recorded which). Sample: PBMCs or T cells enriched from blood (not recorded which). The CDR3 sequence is CASSLMTGGQETQYF. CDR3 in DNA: TGTGCCAGCAGCTTAATGACAGGGGGTCAGGAGACCCAGTACTTC.